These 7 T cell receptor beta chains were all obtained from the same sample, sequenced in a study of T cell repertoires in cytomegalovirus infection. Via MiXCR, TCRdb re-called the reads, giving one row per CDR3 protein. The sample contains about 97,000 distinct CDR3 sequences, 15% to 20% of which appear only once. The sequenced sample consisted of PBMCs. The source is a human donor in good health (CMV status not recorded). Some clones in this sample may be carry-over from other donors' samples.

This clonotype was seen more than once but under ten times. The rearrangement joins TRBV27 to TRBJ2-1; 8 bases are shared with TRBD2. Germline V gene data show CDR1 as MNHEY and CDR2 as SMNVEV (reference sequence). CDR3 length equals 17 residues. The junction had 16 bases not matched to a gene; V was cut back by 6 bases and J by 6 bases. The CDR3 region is CASRISGGEPFPNEQFF. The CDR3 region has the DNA TGTGCCAGCAGGATCTCCGGGGGGGAACCCTTCCCCAATGAGCAGTTCTTC.

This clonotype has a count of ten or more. In DNA form, the CDR3 reads TGTGCCAGCAGCTTTCAGGGGGCAAGCAATCAGCCCCAGCATTTT. Protein: CASSFQGASNQPQHF. V usage is TRBV7-8 and J usage is TRBJ1-5; TRBD1 aligns across 8 bases. Trimming removed 3 bases from V and 1 base from J; junction bases left unmatched: 2. The CDR3 length is 15 residues. The germline V gene encodes CDR1 SGHVS and CDR2 FQNEAQ.

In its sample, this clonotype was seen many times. The CDR3, as DNA: TGTGCCAGCAGCACCCTCCCCGGGACTACGATAGAGACCCAGTACTTC. As protein: CASSTLPGTTIETQYF. The V and J genes are TRBV11-2 and TRBJ2-5, with TRBD2 matching over 7 bases. This CDR3 is built from 16 residues. Germline V gene data show CDR1 as SGHAT and CDR2 as FQNNGV. The junction had 13 bases not matched to a gene; V was cut back by 5 bases and J by 4 bases.

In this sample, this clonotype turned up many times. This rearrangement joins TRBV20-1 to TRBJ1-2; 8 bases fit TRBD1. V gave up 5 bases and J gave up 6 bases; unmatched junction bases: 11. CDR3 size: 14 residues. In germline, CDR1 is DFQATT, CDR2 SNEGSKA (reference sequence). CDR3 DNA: TGCAGTGCTTCGAGTGGGGGACAGGTAGATGGCTACACCTTC. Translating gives CSASSGGQVDGYTF.

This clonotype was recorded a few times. The CDR3 region is CASSLIRGGAVLQERRHYEQYF. The DNA for the CDR3 is TGTGCCAGCAGCTTAATCCGAGGGGGAGCGGTTCTCCAAGAAAGGAGACACTACGAGCAGTACTTC. This chain links TRBV7-3 with TRBJ2-7, with a weak D call TRBD1 (6 bases). The germline V gene encodes CDR1 SGHTA and CDR2 FQGTGA. Deletions cut 1 base from V and 3 bases from J, with 34 bases between. The CDR3 consists of 22 residues.

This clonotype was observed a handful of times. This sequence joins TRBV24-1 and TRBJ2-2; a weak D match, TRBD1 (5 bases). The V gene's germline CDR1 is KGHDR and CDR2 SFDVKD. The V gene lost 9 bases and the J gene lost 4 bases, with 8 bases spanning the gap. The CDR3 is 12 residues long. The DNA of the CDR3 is TGTGCCACCTCAGGGTTCACCGGGGAGCTGTTTTTT. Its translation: CATSGFTGELFF.

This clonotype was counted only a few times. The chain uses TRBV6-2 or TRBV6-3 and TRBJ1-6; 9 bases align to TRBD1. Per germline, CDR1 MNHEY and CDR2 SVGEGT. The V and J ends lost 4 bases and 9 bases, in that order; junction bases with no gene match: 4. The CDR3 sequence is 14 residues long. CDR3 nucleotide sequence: TGTGCCAGCAGTTTGGGACAGGGCGCTTCACCCCTCCACTTT. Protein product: CASSLGQGASPLHF.